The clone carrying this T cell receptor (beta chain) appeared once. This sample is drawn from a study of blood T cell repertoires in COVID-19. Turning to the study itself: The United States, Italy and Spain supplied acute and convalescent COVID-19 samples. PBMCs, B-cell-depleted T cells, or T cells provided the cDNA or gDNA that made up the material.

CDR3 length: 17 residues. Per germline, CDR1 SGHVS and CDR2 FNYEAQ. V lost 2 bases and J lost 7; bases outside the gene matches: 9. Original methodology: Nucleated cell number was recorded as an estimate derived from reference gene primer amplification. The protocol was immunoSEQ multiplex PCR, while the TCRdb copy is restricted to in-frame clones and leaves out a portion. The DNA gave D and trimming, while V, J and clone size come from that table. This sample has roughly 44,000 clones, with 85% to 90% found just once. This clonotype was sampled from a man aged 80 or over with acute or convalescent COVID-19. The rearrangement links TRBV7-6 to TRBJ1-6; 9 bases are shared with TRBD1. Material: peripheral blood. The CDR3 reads CASSLNPAGQGNSPLHF. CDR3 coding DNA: TGTGCCAGCAGCTTAAACCCCGCCGGACAGGGGAATTCACCCCTCCACTTT.